The following is a T cell receptor beta chain sequence with its context. Its target is not known. V dropped 1 base and J dropped 0; count of bases not matched to a gene: 9. Germline V gives CDR1 MGHRA, CDR2 YSYEKL. This CDR3 contains 17 residues. The repertoire was sequenced with immunoSEQ multiplex PCR; TCRdb's copy has only in-frame clones and lacks some. The sample includes roughly 32,000 clones, about 88% of them seen just once. The data were obtained in a study of regulatory and conventional T cells in RAG deficiency. Study-level findings and limits: Shorter CDR3s in all patient subsets; >90% Treg-Tconv overlap in Omenn. Shannon entropy was markedly lower and Simpson indices higher in RAG-deficient patients than control T-cell subsets. Omenn CD25-high CD127-low cells may be activated cells, not true Tregs.

These data are also associated with another study on regulatory T cells. From that paper: The PCR used 52 TRBV and 13 TRBJ primers. Regulatory T cells showed the strongest V-J pair restriction and V/J gene skewing among patient repertoires.

The chain uses TRBV4-1 and TRBJ2-7; 7 bases map to TRBD1. Sample: CD8+ T cells sorted from blood. This sequence originates from a human donor in good health. The CDR3 DNA reads TGCGCCAGCAGCCAAGTTCGACAGGGTTTGAGCTCCTACGAGCAGTACTTC. Protein product: CASSQVRQGLSSYEQYF.